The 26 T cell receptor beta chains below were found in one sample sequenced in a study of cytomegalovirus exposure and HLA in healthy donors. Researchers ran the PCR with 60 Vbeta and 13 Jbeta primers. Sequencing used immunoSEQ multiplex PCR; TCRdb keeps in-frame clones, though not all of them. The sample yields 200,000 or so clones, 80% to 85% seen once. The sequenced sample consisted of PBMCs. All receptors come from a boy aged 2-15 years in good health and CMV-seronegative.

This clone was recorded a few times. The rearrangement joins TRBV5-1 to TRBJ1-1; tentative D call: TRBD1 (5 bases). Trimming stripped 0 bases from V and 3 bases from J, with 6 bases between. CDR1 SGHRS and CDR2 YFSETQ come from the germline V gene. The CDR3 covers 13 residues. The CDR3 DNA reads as TGCGCCAGCAGCTTGGGCAGGGACACTGAAGCTTTCTTT. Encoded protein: CASSLGRDTEAFF.

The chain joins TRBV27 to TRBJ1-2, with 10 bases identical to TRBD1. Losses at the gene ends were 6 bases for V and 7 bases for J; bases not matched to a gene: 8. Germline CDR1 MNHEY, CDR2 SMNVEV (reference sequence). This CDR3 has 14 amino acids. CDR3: CASSPGQGMGGYTF. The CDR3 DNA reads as TGTGCCAGCAGCCCGGGACAGGGGATGGGTGGCTACACCTTC.

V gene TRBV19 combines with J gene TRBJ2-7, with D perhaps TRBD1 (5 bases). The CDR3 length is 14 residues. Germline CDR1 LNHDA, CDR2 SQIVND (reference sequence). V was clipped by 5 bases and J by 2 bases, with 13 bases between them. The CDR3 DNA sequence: TGTGCCAGTAGTCCTGGAGACAGCCCCTACGAGCAGTACTTC. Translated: CASSPGDSPYEQYF. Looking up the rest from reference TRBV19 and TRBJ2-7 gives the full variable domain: DGGITQSPKYLFRKEGQNVTLSCEQNLNHDAMYWYRQDPGQGLRLIYYSQIVNDFQKGDIAEGYSVSREKKESFPLTVTSAQKNPTAFYLCASSPGDSPYEQYFGPGTRLTVT.

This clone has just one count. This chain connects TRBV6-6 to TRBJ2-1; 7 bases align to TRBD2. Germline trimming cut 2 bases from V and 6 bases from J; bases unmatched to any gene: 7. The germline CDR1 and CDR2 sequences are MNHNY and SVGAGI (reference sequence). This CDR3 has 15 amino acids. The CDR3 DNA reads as TGTGCCAGCAGTTACGGGGGGGGATTTGTCAATGAGCAGTTCTTC. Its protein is CASSYGGGFVNEQFF.

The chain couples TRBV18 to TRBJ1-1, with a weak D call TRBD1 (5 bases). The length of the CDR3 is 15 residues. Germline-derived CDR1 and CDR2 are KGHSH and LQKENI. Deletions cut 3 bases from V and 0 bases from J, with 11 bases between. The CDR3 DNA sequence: TGTGCCAGCTCACCGATCGGGGGACTGAACACTGAAGCTTTCTTT. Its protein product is CASSPIGGLNTEAFF.

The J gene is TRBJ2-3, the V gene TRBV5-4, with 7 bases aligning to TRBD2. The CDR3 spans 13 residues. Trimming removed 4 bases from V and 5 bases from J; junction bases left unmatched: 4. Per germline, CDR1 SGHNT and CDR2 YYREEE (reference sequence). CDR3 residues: CASSRGGGDTQYF. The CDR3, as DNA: TGTGCCAGCAGCCGTGGGGGGGGAGATACGCAGTATTTT.

The CDR3 region has the DNA TGTGCCAGCAACCCCCCGCGGGGGGATGCCTACAATGAGCAGTTCTTC. This sequence encodes CASNPPRGDAYNEQFF. This chain links TRBV7-9 with TRBJ2-1; the match to TRBD2 covers 8 bases. Germline CDR1 SEHNR, CDR2 FQNEAQ (reference sequence). The CDR3 is 16 amino acids. V dropped 7 bases and J dropped 2; count of bases not matched to a gene: 10.

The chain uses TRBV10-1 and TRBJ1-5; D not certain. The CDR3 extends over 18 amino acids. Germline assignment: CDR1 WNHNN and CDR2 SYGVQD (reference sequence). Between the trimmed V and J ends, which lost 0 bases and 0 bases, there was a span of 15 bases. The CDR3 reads CASSESGAPNYSNQPQHF. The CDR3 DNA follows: TGCGCCAGCAGTGAGTCGGGCGCCCCAAATTATAGCAATCAGCCCCAGCATTTT.

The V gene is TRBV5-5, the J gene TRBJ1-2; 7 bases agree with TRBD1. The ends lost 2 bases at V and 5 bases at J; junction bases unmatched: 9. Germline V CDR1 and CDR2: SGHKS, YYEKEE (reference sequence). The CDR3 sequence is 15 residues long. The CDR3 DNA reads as TGTGCCAGCAGCTTATTCCCGGGACAGAATTATGGCTACACCTTC. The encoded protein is CASSLFPGQNYGYTF.

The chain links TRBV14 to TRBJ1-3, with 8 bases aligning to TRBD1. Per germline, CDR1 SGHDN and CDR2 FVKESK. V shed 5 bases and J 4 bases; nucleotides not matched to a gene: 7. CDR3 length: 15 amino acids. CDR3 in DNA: TGTGCCAGCAGCTACCTGACAGGGGTAGGAAACACCATATATTTT. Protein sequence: CASSYLTGVGNTIYF.

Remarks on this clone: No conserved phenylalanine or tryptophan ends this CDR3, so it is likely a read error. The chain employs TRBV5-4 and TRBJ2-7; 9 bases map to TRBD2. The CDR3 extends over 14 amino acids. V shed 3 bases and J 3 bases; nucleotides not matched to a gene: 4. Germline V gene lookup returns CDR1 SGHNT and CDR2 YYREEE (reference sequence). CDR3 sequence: CASSSGTSFYEQYL. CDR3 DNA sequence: TGTGCCAGCAGCTCCGGGACTAGCTTCTACGAGCAGTACCTC.

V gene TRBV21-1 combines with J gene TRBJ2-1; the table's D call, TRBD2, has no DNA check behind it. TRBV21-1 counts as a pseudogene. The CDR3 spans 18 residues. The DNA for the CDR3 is TGTGCCAGCAGCAAAGCGGCTAGCGGGGTCTGCTCCTACAATGAGCAGTTCTTC. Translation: CASSKAASGVCSYNEQFF.

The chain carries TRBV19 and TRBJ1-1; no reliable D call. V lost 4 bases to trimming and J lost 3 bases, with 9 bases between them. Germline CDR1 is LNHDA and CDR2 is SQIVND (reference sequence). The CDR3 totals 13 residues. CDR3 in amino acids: CASSTTGYTEAFF. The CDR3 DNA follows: TGTGCCAGTAGTACTACGGGGTACACTGAAGCTTTCTTT.

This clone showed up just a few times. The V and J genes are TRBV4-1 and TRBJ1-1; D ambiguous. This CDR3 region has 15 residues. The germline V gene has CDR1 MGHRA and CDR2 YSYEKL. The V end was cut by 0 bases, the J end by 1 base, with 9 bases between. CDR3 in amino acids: CASSQERLGNTEAFF. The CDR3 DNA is TGCGCCAGCAGCCAAGAGCGCCTTGGGAACACTGAAGCTTTCTTT.

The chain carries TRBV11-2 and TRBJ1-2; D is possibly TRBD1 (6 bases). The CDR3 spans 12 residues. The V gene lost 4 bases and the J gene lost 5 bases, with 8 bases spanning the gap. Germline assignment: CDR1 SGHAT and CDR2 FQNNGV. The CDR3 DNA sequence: TGTGCCAGCAGCTCGACAGGATATGGCTACACCTTC. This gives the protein CASSSTGYGYTF. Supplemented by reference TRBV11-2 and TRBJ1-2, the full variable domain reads EAGVAQSPRYKIIEKRQSVAFWCNPISGHATLYWYQQILGQGPKLLIQFQNNGVVDDSQLPKDRFSAERLKGVDSTLKIQPAKLEDSAVYLCASSSTGYGYTFGSGTRLTVV.

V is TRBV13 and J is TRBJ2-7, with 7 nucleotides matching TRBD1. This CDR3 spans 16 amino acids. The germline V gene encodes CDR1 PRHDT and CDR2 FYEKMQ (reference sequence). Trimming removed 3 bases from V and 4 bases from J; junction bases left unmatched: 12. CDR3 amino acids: CASSFRHKGAPYEQYF. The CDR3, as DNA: TGTGCCAGCAGCTTCCGCCACAAGGGGGCGCCTTACGAGCAGTACTTC.

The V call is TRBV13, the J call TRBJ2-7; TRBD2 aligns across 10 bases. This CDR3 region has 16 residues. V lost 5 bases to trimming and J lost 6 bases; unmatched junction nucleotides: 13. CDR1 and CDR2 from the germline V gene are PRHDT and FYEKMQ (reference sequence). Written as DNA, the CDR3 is TGTGCCAGCAGCCCTAAAGGCGTACTAGCGGGAAGCGAGCAGTACTTC. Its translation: CASSPKGVLAGSEQYF.

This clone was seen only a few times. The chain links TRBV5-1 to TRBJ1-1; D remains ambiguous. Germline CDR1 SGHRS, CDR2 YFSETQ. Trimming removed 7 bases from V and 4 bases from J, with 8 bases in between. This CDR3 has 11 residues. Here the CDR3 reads CASAVGTEAFF. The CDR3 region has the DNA TGCGCCAGCGCGGTCGGCACTGAAGCTTTCTTT. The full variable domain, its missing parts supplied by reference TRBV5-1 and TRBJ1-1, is KAGVTQTPRYLIKTRGQQVTLSCSPISGHRSVSWYQQTPGQGLQFLFEYFSETQRNKGNFPGRFSGRQFSNSRSEMNVSTLELGDSALYLCASAVGTEAFFGQGTRLTVV.

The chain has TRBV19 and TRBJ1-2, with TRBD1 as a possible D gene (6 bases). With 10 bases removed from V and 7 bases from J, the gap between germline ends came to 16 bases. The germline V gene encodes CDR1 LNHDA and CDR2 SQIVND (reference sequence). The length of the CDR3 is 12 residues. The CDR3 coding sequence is TGTGCCACGGTACAGGGAAATTGTGGCTACACCTTC. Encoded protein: CATVQGNCGYTF. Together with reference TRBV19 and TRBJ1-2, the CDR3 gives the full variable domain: DGGITQSPKYLFRKEGQNVTLSCEQNLNHDAMYWYRQDPGQGLRLIYYSQIVNDFQKGDIAEGYSVSREKKESFPLTVTSAQKNPTAFYLCATVQGNCGYTFGSGTRLTVV.

CDR3 in DNA: TGTGCCTGGAGTGGGGACAGGGATTACCTTGCGCTTATTGCCAATGAAGCTTTCTTT. It encodes CAWSGDRDYLALIANEAFF. V gene TRBV30 combines with J gene TRBJ1-1; TRBD1 aligns across 9 bases. The CDR3 is 19 residues long. The V and J ends lost 1 base and 7 bases, in that order; junction bases with no gene match: 22. Germline CDR1 and CDR2: GTSNPN and SVGIG (reference sequence).

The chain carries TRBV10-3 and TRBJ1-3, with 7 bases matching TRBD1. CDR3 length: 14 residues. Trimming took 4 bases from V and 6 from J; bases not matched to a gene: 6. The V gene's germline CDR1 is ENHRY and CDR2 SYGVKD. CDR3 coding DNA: TGTGCCATCAGTGGACAGGGAAAAGTAAACACCATATATTTT. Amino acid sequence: CAISGQGKVNTIYF.

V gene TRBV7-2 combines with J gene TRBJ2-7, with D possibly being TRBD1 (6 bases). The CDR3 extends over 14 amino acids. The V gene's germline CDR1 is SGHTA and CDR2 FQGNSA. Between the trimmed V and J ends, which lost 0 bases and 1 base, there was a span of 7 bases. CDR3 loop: CASSLAGQSYEQYF. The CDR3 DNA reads TGTGCCAGCAGCTTAGCTGGACAGTCCTACGAGCAGTACTTC.

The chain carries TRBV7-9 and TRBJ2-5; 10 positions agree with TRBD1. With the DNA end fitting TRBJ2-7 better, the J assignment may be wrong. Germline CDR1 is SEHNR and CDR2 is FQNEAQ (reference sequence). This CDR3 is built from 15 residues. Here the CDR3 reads CASSLGTGEGYEQYF. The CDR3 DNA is TGTGCCAGCAGCCTCGGGACAGGGGAAGGCTACGAGCAGTACTTC.

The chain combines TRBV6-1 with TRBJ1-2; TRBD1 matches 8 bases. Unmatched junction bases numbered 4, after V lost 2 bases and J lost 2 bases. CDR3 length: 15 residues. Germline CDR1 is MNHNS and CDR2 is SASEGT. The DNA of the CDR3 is TGTGCCAGCAGTGAATTTGCAGGGGGCAACTATGGCTACACCTTC. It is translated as CASSEFAGGNYGYTF.

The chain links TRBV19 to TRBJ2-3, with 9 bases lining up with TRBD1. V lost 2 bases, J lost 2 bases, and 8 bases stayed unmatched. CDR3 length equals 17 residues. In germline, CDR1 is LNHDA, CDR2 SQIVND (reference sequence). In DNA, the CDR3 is TGTGCCAGTAGTATAAGGTGGGGACAGGGTTACACAGATACGCAGTATTTT. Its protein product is CASSIRWGQGYTDTQYF.

Here the CDR3 DNA reads TGTGCCAGCAGCTTGGCGGTAGAGACCCAGTACTTC. It specifies CASSLAVETQYF. The V gene is TRBV5-6, the J gene TRBJ2-5; D gene uncertain. Per the germline V gene, CDR1 is SGHDT and CDR2 is YYEEEE. CDR3 length equals 12 residues. Trimming removed 0 bases from V and 4 bases from J, with 4 bases in between.